This record concerns one T cell receptor beta chain sequence. Its antigen is undetermined. V lost 1 base and J 7 bases, leaving 8 bases between the germline ends. Germline V lookup: CDR1 LNHDA, CDR2 SQIVND (reference sequence). The CDR3 covers 13 residues. The sample is drawn from a study of shared clonotypes between healthy human individuals. For the study at large: In total, the donors were two women and three men aged 18 to 49.

Using immunoSEQ multiplex PCR, the repertoire was profiled, and TCRdb retains in-frame clones only, with some absent. The table has around 510,000 clones, around 95% seen once; the top ten hold about 0.06%. General study points: Few donors restricted represented genetic and exposure-history diversity.

The chain uses TRBV19 and TRBJ2-1; D is undetermined. The sample comprised naive CD4+ T cells sorted from blood. The subset is: CD45RA+ positively selected. The TCR sequence derives from a woman in her twenties or thirties in good health. In DNA form, the CDR3 reads TGTGCCAGTAGTATAGCTTATGGGAATGAGCAGTTCTTC. This gives the protein CASSIAYGNEQFF.